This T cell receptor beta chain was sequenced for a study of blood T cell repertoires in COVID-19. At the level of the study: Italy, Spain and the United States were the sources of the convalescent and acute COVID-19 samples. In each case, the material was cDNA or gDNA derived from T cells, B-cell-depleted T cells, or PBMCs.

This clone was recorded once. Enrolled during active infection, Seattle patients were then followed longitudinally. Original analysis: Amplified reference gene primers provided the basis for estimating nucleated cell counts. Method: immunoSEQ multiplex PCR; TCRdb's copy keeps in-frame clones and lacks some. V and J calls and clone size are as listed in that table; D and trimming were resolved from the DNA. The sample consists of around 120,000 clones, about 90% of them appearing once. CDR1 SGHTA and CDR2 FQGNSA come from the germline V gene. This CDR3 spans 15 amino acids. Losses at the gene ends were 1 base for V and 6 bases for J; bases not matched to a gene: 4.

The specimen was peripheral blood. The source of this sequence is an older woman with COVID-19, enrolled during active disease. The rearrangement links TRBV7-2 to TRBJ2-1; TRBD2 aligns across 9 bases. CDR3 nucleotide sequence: TGTGCCAGCAGCTTAGTCGGGGGACTAGCCAATGAGCAGTTCTTC. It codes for CASSLVGGLANEQFF.